The 4 T cell receptor beta chains below come from one sample, sequenced in a study of shared clonotypes between healthy human individuals. The method was immunoSEQ multiplex PCR; TCRdb's version includes in-frame clones alone and lacks a portion of them. There are under 200,000 clones in the sample; over 80% occur only once, and 0.067% lies in the top ten. Sequenced sample: naive CD4+ T cells sorted from blood. Indicated subset: CD45RA+ positively selected. These TCRs come from a woman younger than 45 in good health.

The V gene is TRBV6-5, the J gene TRBJ2-2, with a possible D match to TRBD1 (6 bases). The CDR3 length is 15 residues. Trimming pared 6 bases from V and 1 base from J, leaving 12 bases between. Germline V lookup: CDR1 MNHEY, CDR2 SVGAGI. The CDR3 is CASRTGTWNTGELFF. The CDR3 bases are TGTGCCAGCAGGACCGGGACATGGAACACCGGGGAGCTGTTTTTT.

This clone was seen just once. This chain joins TRBV28 and TRBJ1-1; D uncertain. Germline V gene lookup returns CDR1 MDHEN and CDR2 SYDVKM. V lost 6 bases and J 3 bases, leaving 11 bases between the germline ends. The CDR3 contains 13 residues. The CDR3: CASRQREDTEAFF. The DNA of the CDR3 is TGTGCCAGCAGGCAAAGGGAAGACACTGAAGCTTTCTTT.

This chain links TRBV6-1 with TRBJ1-5, with a weak D call TRBD1 (5 bases). With 3 bases removed from V and 7 bases from J, the gap between germline ends came to 13 bases. The CDR3 is 14 amino acids. In germline, CDR1 is MNHNS, CDR2 SASEGT. The CDR3 sequence is CASSEVRAAQPQHF. The CDR3, as DNA: TGTGCCAGCAGTGAGGTCAGGGCAGCCCAGCCCCAGCATTTT.

V is TRBV2 and J is TRBJ2-7; 11 nucleotides match TRBD2. CDR1 is SNHLY, CDR2 FYNNEI, per germline. The CDR3 has 15 amino acids. With 3 bases clipped from V and 5 bases from J, the junction kept 6 bases outside the gene matches. The CDR3 sequence: CASSDKGLAVHEQYF. In DNA form, the CDR3 reads TGTGCCAGCAGTGACAAGGGACTAGCGGTCCACGAGCAGTACTTC.